In its sample, the clone carrying this T cell receptor beta chain was seen many times. What it recognizes is unknown. This record belongs to a study of breast tumors, draining lymph nodes, adjacent tissues. Study-wide points: Tumor TCR diversity was below lymph nodes but above nontumor tissue. Luminal-like breast cancer showed significantly higher tumor–nontumor repertoire similarity than basal-like. That most tumor T cells come from lymph nodes remained unproven. Most tumor T cells seemingly derive from lymph node, then expand in tumor.

Trimming shortened V by 11 bases and J by 3 bases, and 13 bases separated the two germline ends. Germline V gene sequence: CDR1 KGHSH, CDR2 LQKENI. This CDR3 spans 12 amino acids. The lymph nodes were axillary draining lymph nodes from breast cancer patients. TCRdb reprocessed the multiplex PCR reads via MiXCR and lists one record per CDR3 protein. The table lists fewer than 150,000 distinct CDR3 sequences, around 21% of them singletons. Sequencing input: axillary lymph node tissue. The V call is TRBV18, the J call TRBJ1-2; D possibly corresponds to TRBD1 (6 bases). This receptor was obtained from a female donor with breast cancer. Some clones in this sample may be carry-over from other donors' samples. CDR3 sequence: CARAGADYGYTF. DNA for the CDR3: TGTGCCCGAGCGGGGGCGGACTATGGCTACACCTTC.